The T cell receptor (beta chain) described here comes from a study of blood T cell repertoires in COVID-19 (TCRdb year 2020). About the investigation overall: Collaborator samples came from the United States, Italy and Spain and covered acute and convalescent phases of COVID-19. The material from the prospective study consisted of cDNA or gDNA derived from T cells, B-cell-depleted T cells, or PBMCs. Subjects who had been exposed to COVID-19, were actively infected with it, or had recovered from it provided the deeply sampled blood TCRbeta repertoires that made up the dataset. The repertoires were made available in a free public database intended to serve as a resource for research on the immune response to SARS-CoV-2. Samples were obtained from the ongoing ImmuneRACE study (first 160 participants) and from 950 to 1,500 subjects provided by 6 global collaborators. Nearly every sample came with metadata listing a de-identified subject ID, COVID-19 status, age in years and sex. HLA class I and class II types, where available, came from metadata supplied by the sample provider rather than from assay-based typing.

TCRbeta CDR3 regions were amplified from genomic DNA using the immunoSEQ Assay, a bias-controlled multiplex PCR. Turning to the authors' computational methods: The number of nucleated cells in each sample was estimated by amplification of reference gene primers within the assay. To quantify the absolute abundance of each unique TCRbeta CDR3 rearrangement, sequence reads were collapsed and filtered. For each sample, productive Simpson clonality was calculated as the square root of Simpson's diversity index over productive rearrangements. Here the immuneACCESS table is served through TCRdb, limited to in-frame sequences with V and J called. Missing clones are a known gap in these copies; in checked studies unresolved V genes cover under half, and the rest lacks a known reason. V and J calls and clone size are copied from that table; D and trimming were computed from the DNA. This sample is represented by tens of thousands of clones; approximately 91% of them were singletons. The top ten clones comprise less than 2% of the sample.

Collaborating institutions collected whole blood in K2EDTA tubes following their own protocols. For TCRbeta analysis, collaborators shipped samples as frozen whole blood, isolated PBMCs, or DNA extracted from either of those sample types. On the study overall, not on this receptor specifically: The quantity of clinical and demographic metadata differed by source and by participant and was supplied without curation.

As for this clone: Its target antigen remains unknown. No base qualities exist here, and no much larger clone lies one base off it.

Sequences LGHNA (CDR1) and YNFKEQ (CDR2) are obtained from the germline V gene. The germline ends are 12 bases apart after V is trimmed by 2 bases and J by 7 bases. Inclusive of the bounding cysteine and phenylalanine, the CDR3 is 14 residues long. The only DNA kept is the CDR3, 42 bases in frame from the first base. The chain is made from TRBV4-2 and TRBJ2-1, with the D gene not clear enough to name. Sequenced: peripheral blood. This sequence originates from a human donor in a cohort sampled during active COVID-19. In nucleotides, the sequence is TGTGCCAGCAGCCAACAAATAGGAGTTAATGAGCAGTTCTTC. Protein translation: CASSQQIGVNEQFF.